This is a list of T cell receptor beta chains from one sample in a study of regulatory T cells in long-lasting Graves disease. Via MiXCR, TCRdb re-called the multiplex PCR reads, giving one row per CDR3 protein. The table has 360,000 or so distinct CDR3 sequences, about a sixth seen once. These records were also assigned to another study, of T cells in Graves' hyperthyroidism and ophthalmopathy.

The source material was peripheral blood mononuclear cells (PBMCs), sampled at new diagnosis, from a patient treated with antithyroid drugs. These receptor sequences come from a woman in her late teens or twenties with Graves disease. Both conserved end residues are part of each CDR3. Each record gives: D gene, V gene, J gene, clone size, CDR3 protein, CDR3 DNA. The D gene is left open where the match is weak. Clone sizes are given selectively: once, few, many, or a class where the clone is expanded.

d_call: TRBD1
v_call: TRBV12-3/TRBV12-4
j_call: TRBJ2-7
clone_size: few
cdr3_aa: CASSRAGQGAFEQYF
cdr3_nt: TGTGCCAGCAGTAGAGCGGGACAGGGGGCTTTCGAGCAGTACTTC

d_call: -
v_call: TRBV3-1
j_call: TRBJ2-3
clone_size: many
cdr3_aa: CASSQGNSQRSQYF
cdr3_nt: TGTGCCAGCAGCCAAGGGAATTCGCAGAGATCGCAGTATTTT

d_call: TRBD2
v_call: TRBV10-3
j_call: TRBJ2-3
clone_size: -
cdr3_aa: CAISAQGGLFGTQYF
cdr3_nt: TGTGCCATCAGTGCTCAGGGAGGGCTATTTGGTACGCAGTATTTT

d_call: -
v_call: TRBV11-2
j_call: TRBJ2-1
clone_size: few
cdr3_aa: CASSQVGRFVYNEQFF
cdr3_nt: TGCGCCAGCAGCCAAGTGGGCAGGTTTGTTTACAATGAGCAGTTCTTC

d_call: TRBD1
v_call: TRBV6-1
j_call: TRBJ1-5
clone_size: many
cdr3_aa: CASTRDRTYQPQHF
cdr3_nt: TGTGCCAGCACCCGGGACAGGACCTATCAGCCCCAGCATTTT

d_call: -
v_call: TRBV19
j_call: TRBJ2-7
clone_size: -
cdr3_aa: CASSIPGSYEQYF
cdr3_nt: TGTGCCAGTAGTATTCCGGGTTCCTACGAGCAGTACTTC

d_call: TRBD1
v_call: TRBV2
j_call: TRBJ2-7
clone_size: many
cdr3_aa: CASSVVGTGDYEQYF
cdr3_nt: TGTGCCAGCAGTGTCGTCGGGACAGGGGACTACGAGCAGTACTTC

d_call: -
v_call: TRBV28
j_call: TRBJ2-6
clone_size: many
cdr3_aa: CASRRQGGSGANVLTF
cdr3_nt: TGTGCCAGCAGACGACAGGGAGGCTCTGGGGCCAACGTCCTGACTTTC

d_call: TRBD2
v_call: TRBV7-2
j_call: TRBJ2-1
clone_size: -
cdr3_aa: CASSETSGSSYNEQFF
cdr3_nt: TGTGCCAGCAGCGAAACTAGCGGGAGCTCCTACAATGAGCAGTTCTTC

d_call: -
v_call: TRBV6-5
j_call: TRBJ2-2
clone_size: -
cdr3_aa: CASSYLGTPVQLFF
cdr3_nt: TGTGCCAGCAGTTACTTAGGTACCCCCGTGCAGCTGTTTTTT

d_call: -
v_call: TRBV5-1
j_call: TRBJ2-7
clone_size: many
cdr3_aa: CASSLVSETPFDEQYF
cdr3_nt: TGCGCCAGCAGCTTGGTATCCGAGACTCCCTTTGACGAGCAGTACTTC

d_call: TRBD1
v_call: TRBV11-1
j_call: TRBJ2-4
clone_size: -
cdr3_aa: CASSRGQAVGMQYF
cdr3_nt: TGTGCCAGCAGCCGCGGACAGGCGGTGGGCATGCAGTACTTC

d_call: -
v_call: TRBV29-1
j_call: TRBJ1-5
clone_size: few
cdr3_aa: CSVVISGNQPQHF
cdr3_nt: TGCAGCGTTGTAATCTCTGGGAATCAGCCCCAGCATTTT

d_call: -
v_call: TRBV5-4
j_call: TRBJ2-1
clone_size: -
cdr3_aa: CAIQSGLWDNEQFF
cdr3_nt: TGTGCCATCCAGTCGGGCCTATGGGACAATGAGCAGTTCTTC

d_call: TRBD2
v_call: TRBV19
j_call: TRBJ2-1
clone_size: -
cdr3_aa: CASSIGLADLIYNEQFF
cdr3_nt: TGTGCCAGTAGTATAGGACTAGCGGACTTAATCTACAATGAGCAGTTCTTC

d_call: -
v_call: TRBV28
j_call: TRBJ2-2
clone_size: once
cdr3_aa: CASSLEAGWEFSGELFF
cdr3_nt: TGTGCCAGCAGTTTAGAAGCTGGGTGGGAGTTCTCCGGGGAGCTATTTTTT

d_call: -
v_call: TRBV7-6
j_call: TRBJ2-5
clone_size: many
cdr3_aa: CASSPPQETQYF
cdr3_nt: TGTGCCAGCAGCCCCCCACAAGAGACCCAGTACTTC

d_call: -
v_call: TRBV24-1
j_call: TRBJ2-3
clone_size: -
cdr3_aa: CATSDPRVGADTQYF
cdr3_nt: TGTGCCACCAGTGATCCCAGGGTAGGGGCAGATACGCAGTATTTT

d_call: -
v_call: TRBV20-1
j_call: TRBJ1-1
clone_size: many
cdr3_aa: CSASRHFSNTEAFF
cdr3_nt: TGCAGTGCTAGCCGACATTTCTCGAACACTGAAGCTTTCTTT

d_call: TRBD1
v_call: TRBV2
j_call: TRBJ2-5
clone_size: many
cdr3_aa: CASFRDRTQETQYF
cdr3_nt: TGTGCCAGCTTCCGGGACAGGACCCAAGAGACCCAGTACTTC

d_call: -
v_call: TRBV20-1
j_call: TRBJ1-4
clone_size: -
cdr3_aa: CSARGSANEKLFF
cdr3_nt: TGCAGTGCCCGGGGGTCGGCTAATGAAAAACTGTTTTTT

d_call: -
v_call: TRBV5-6
j_call: TRBJ1-1
clone_size: few
cdr3_aa: CASSRGQKAFF
cdr3_nt: TGTGCCAGCAGCCGAGGACAGAAAGCTTTCTTT

d_call: TRBD1
v_call: TRBV7-6
j_call: TRBJ2-7
clone_size: few
cdr3_aa: CASSFRDRGTEQYF
cdr3_nt: TGTGCCAGCAGCTTCCGGGACAGGGGAACCGAGCAGTACTTC

d_call: -
v_call: TRBV10-3
j_call: TRBJ2-7
clone_size: few
cdr3_aa: CAISDGGAYEQYF
cdr3_nt: TGTGCCATCAGTGATGGGGGAGCCTACGAGCAGTACTTC

d_call: -
v_call: TRBV5-6
j_call: TRBJ2-1
clone_size: few
cdr3_aa: CASSLVEYNEQFF
cdr3_nt: TGTGCCAGCAGCTTGGTGGAGTACAATGAGCAGTTCTTC

d_call: -
v_call: TRBV2
j_call: TRBJ2-3
clone_size: many
cdr3_aa: CASNKRGTDTQYF
cdr3_nt: TGTGCCAGCAATAAGCGGGGCACAGATACGCAGTATTTT

d_call: TRBD2
v_call: TRBV12-3/TRBV12-4
j_call: TRBJ2-3
clone_size: many
cdr3_aa: CASSGTSGGIDTQYF
cdr3_nt: TGTGCCAGCAGTGGGACTAGCGGGGGGATCGATACGCAGTATTTT

d_call: -
v_call: TRBV11-2
j_call: TRBJ2-3
clone_size: many
cdr3_aa: CASSLQGPGRLDTQYF
cdr3_nt: TGTGCCAGCAGCTTACAGGGACCAGGGCGATTGGATACGCAGTATTTT

d_call: -
v_call: TRBV7-2
j_call: TRBJ1-2
clone_size: many
cdr3_aa: CASSLADYGYTF
cdr3_nt: TGTGCCAGCAGCTTAGCTGACTATGGCTACACCTTC

d_call: TRBD1
v_call: TRBV11-2
j_call: TRBJ1-1
clone_size: many
cdr3_aa: CASSLVSGGTLNTEAFF
cdr3_nt: TGTGCCAGCAGCTTAGTATCAGGGGGTACGTTGAACACTGAAGCTTTCTTT

d_call: TRBD2
v_call: TRBV9
j_call: TRBJ2-1
clone_size: -
cdr3_aa: CASSSSSGGASDQFF
cdr3_nt: TGTGCCAGCAGCTCCAGTAGCGGGGGGGCATCTGATCAGTTCTTC

d_call: TRBD2
v_call: TRBV5-1
j_call: TRBJ2-1
clone_size: -
cdr3_aa: CASRTSGFYNEQFF
cdr3_nt: TGCGCCAGCAGGACTAGCGGATTCTACAATGAGCAGTTCTTC

d_call: TRBD2
v_call: TRBV7-2
j_call: TRBJ2-7
clone_size: many
cdr3_aa: CASSLWGGYEQYF
cdr3_nt: TGTGCCAGCAGCTTATGGGGGGGCTACGAGCAGTACTTC

d_call: -
v_call: TRBV19
j_call: TRBJ2-1
clone_size: -
cdr3_aa: CASSKGREQFF
cdr3_nt: TGTGCCAGTAGTAAGGGACGTGAGCAGTTCTTC

d_call: -
v_call: TRBV6-1
j_call: TRBJ1-5
clone_size: few
cdr3_aa: CASSEWSSNQPQHF
cdr3_nt: TGTGCCAGCAGTGAATGGAGTAGCAATCAGCCCCAGCATTTT

d_call: -
v_call: TRBV18
j_call: TRBJ1-2
clone_size: many
cdr3_aa: CASSPPLMGANYGYTF
cdr3_nt: TGTGCCAGCTCACCCCCCCTGATGGGAGCTAACTATGGCTACACCTTC

d_call: -
v_call: TRBV10-2
j_call: TRBJ2-1
clone_size: many
cdr3_aa: CASSESGESQYNEQFF
cdr3_nt: TGCGCCAGCAGTGAGTCGGGGGAGTCCCAATACAATGAGCAGTTCTTC

d_call: -
v_call: TRBV7-2
j_call: TRBJ2-1
clone_size: many
cdr3_aa: CASSPGLNNEQFF
cdr3_nt: TGTGCCAGCAGCCCGGGACTTAACAATGAGCAGTTCTTC

d_call: -
v_call: TRBV28
j_call: TRBJ2-7
clone_size: many
cdr3_aa: CASSPGTGVEQYF
cdr3_nt: TGTGCCAGCAGTCCCGGGACGGGGGTCGAGCAGTACTTC

d_call: TRBD1
v_call: TRBV2
j_call: TRBJ1-5
clone_size: few
cdr3_aa: CASRLRTGASNQPQHF
cdr3_nt: TGTGCCAGCAGGCTTAGGACAGGGGCAAGCAATCAGCCCCAGCATTTT